The 30 T cell receptor beta chains below all came from one sample that was sequenced in a study of beta chain features in type 1 diabetes. Study-level findings and limits: Shorter TCRB CDR3s, moderately but significantly so, marked every one of the four CD4+ subsets in Type 1 diabetes patients.

Their antigens remain unidentified. Investigators reverse transcribed all isolated RNA, so they sequenced expressed TCRB transcripts. TCRdb's table, derived via immunoSEQ multiplex PCR, lists solely in-frame clones and lacks some. The repertoire holds some 140,000 clones, with roughly 10% as singletons. Input material: central memory CD4+ T cells from blood. All receptors come from a man aged 25 to 40 with type 1 diabetes.

This clone was seen more than once but under ten times. The rearrangement uses TRBV6-5 and TRBJ2-1, with 7 positions matching TRBD1. The CDR3 runs 12 residues. Germline V gene data show CDR1 as MNHEY and CDR2 as SVGAGI. Unmatched junction bases numbered 4, after V lost 5 bases and J lost 9 bases. CDR3 nucleotides: TGTGCCAGCAGTCAAACAGGGGTTGAGCAGTTCTTC. Translation: CASSQTGVEQFF.

This chain joins TRBV19 and TRBJ2-2; 10 nucleotides line up with TRBD2. Unmatched junction bases numbered 15, after V lost 5 bases and J lost 3 bases. CDR1 is LNHDA, CDR2 SQIVND, per germline (reference sequence). There are 19 residues in the CDR3. The CDR3 here is CASSGQGSAGGLDTGELFF. The CDR3 DNA follows: TGTGCCAGTAGTGGCCAGGGGTCAGCGGGGGGGCTGGACACCGGGGAGCTGTTTTTT.

This clone was seen a handful of times. The rearrangement joins TRBV6-6 to TRBJ1-5; D possibly corresponds to TRBD1 (5 bases). Germline V lookup: CDR1 MNHNY, CDR2 SVGAGI (reference sequence). V lost 2 bases and J lost 10, with 12 bases in between. CDR3 length: 13 amino acids. For the CDR3, the DNA is TGTGCCAGCAGTTACGGGCAGGGAGGTCCCCAGCATTTT. This sequence encodes CASSYGQGGPQHF.

Many counts were recorded for this clone. At one end, the junction sequence differs from germline, possibly due to a read error. The rearrangement links TRBV2 to TRBJ2-7, with D maybe TRBD2 (5 bases). Germline V gives CDR1 SNHLY, CDR2 FYNNEI. The CDR3 runs 12 residues. The CDR3 nucleotides are TGTGCCAGCAGGGACTCCTCCCACGAGCAGTACTTC. Translation: CASRDSSHEQYF. The full variable domain, its missing parts supplied by reference TRBV2 and TRBJ2-7, is EPEVTQTPSHQVTQMGQEVILRCVPISNHLYFYWYRQILGQKVEFLVSFYNNEISEKSEIFDDQFSVERPDGSNFTLKIRSTKLEDSAMYFCASRDSSHEQYFGPGTRLTVT.

This clone was seen more than once but under ten times. The V call is TRBV6-5, the J call TRBJ1-6; no clear D gene. V dropped 0 bases and J dropped 7 bases, with 10 bases sitting between them. This CDR3 has 15 amino acids. CDR1 MNHEY and CDR2 SVGAGI come from the germline V gene. The CDR3 nucleotides are TGTGCCAGCAGTTACTCGCGAGACGGGAATTCACCCCTCCACTTT. Translating gives CASSYSRDGNSPLHF.

The V and J genes are TRBV6-1 and TRBJ2-3; D may be TRBD1 (5 bases). The germline CDR1 and CDR2 sequences are MNHNS and SASEGT. V shed 3 bases and J shed 2 bases, with 9 bases lying between them. The CDR3 sequence is 14 residues long. CDR3 residues: CASSDRASTDTQYF. The CDR3 coding sequence is TGTGCCAGCAGTGACAGGGCTTCCACAGATACGCAGTATTTT.

The CDR3 nucleotides are TGTGCCAGCAGCCCGAGGCTAGCGGAATACAATGAGCAGTTCTTC. It specifies CASSPRLAEYNEQFF. The chain links TRBV9 to TRBJ2-1; TRBD2 agrees at 7 bases. The CDR3 consists of 15 residues. Germline CDR1 and CDR2: SGDLS and YYNGEE. The V segment lost 4 bases and the J segment 4 bases; nucleotides outside the gene matches: 8.

The gene calls are TRBV28 and TRBJ2-7, with 7 bases lining up with TRBD1. V shed 5 bases and J 0 bases; nucleotides not matched to a gene: 13. CDR1 MDHEN and CDR2 SYDVKM come from the germline V gene. The CDR3 is 17 amino acids. The CDR3 loop reads CASSPTLGQQSSYEQYF. The CDR3 DNA follows: TGTGCCAGCAGTCCGACCCTGGGACAGCAAAGCTCCTACGAGCAGTACTTC.

This clone was recorded a few times. The rearrangement links TRBV29-1 to TRBJ1-1, with 7 bases fitting TRBD1. This CDR3 has 15 amino acids. Trimming at V came to 7 bases and at J to 2 bases, leaving 13 bases not matched to a gene. Germline V gene data show CDR1 as SQVTM and CDR2 as ANQGSEA. The DNA for the CDR3 is TGCAGCGCTAAACCGGGACAGAAATTAAACACTGAAGCTTTCTTT. It translates to CSAKPGQKLNTEAFF.

This clone was counted a few times. J is TRBJ1-3 and V is TRBV11-2, with a weak D call TRBD1 (6 bases). Trimming left V 6 bases short and J 4 bases short, with 16 bases between. Germline CDR1 reads SGHAT; CDR2 reads FQNNGV. The CDR3 contains 15 residues. CDR3 region: CASSTTGGSGNTIYF. CDR3 DNA sequence: TGTGCCAGCAGTACAACGGGGGGCTCGGGAAACACCATATATTTT.

The V call is TRBV19, the J call TRBJ1-2; the match to TRBD1 covers 7 bases. Germline V gene lookup returns CDR1 LNHDA and CDR2 SQIVND (reference sequence). With 5 bases clipped from V and 6 bases from J, the junction kept 6 bases outside the gene matches. This CDR3 spans 13 amino acids. For the CDR3, the DNA is TGTGCCAGTAGTGTTCAGGGGGAGGATGGCTACACCTTC. Translated, it gives CASSVQGEDGYTF.

This rearrangement joins TRBV6-5 to TRBJ2-5; D call uncertain. Trimming stripped 6 bases from V and 1 base from J, with 9 bases between. This CDR3 spans 13 amino acids. Germline CDR1 reads MNHEY; CDR2 reads SVGAGI. For the CDR3, the DNA is TGTGCCAGCAGCAGAAGCGTCCAAGAGACCCAGTACTTC. Residues: CASSRSVQETQYF.

The rearrangement joins TRBV7-8 to TRBJ2-2; the D is unclear. This CDR3 is 12 amino acids long. CDR1 and CDR2 from the germline V gene are SGHVS and FQNEAQ. Trimming took 2 bases from V and 6 from J, leaving 4 bases between them. The CDR3 coding sequence is TGTGCCAGCAGCTTACCGTCCGGGGAGCTGTTTTTT. It translates to CASSLPSGELFF.

The sample holds a few counts of this clone. The chain combines TRBV5-1 with TRBJ2-3, with D maybe TRBD1 (6 bases). CDR3 length: 15 amino acids. Trimming took off 3 bases at V and 0 bases at J, with 11 bases between the two ends. Germline V gene data show CDR1 as SGHRS and CDR2 as YFSETQ. The CDR3 loop is CASSSGTLSTDTQYF. In DNA, the CDR3 is TGCGCCAGCAGCTCCGGGACACTTAGCACAGATACGCAGTATTTT.

This clone was observed a few times. The gene calls are TRBV5-1 and TRBJ2-1; 7 positions match TRBD1. CDR1 is SGHRS and CDR2 is YFSETQ in the germline V gene. CDR3 size: 14 residues. V lost 4 bases, J lost 5 bases, and 6 bases stayed unmatched. The CDR3 protein is CASSLNGQDNEQFF. The CDR3 nucleotides are TGCGCCAGCAGCCTCAACGGACAGGACAATGAGCAGTTCTTC.

This chain connects TRBV15 to TRBJ2-2; 8 bases map to TRBD1. The germline gives CDR1 LNHNV, CDR2 YYDKDF (reference sequence). Trimming took 2 bases from V and 4 from J; bases not matched to a gene: 6. The CDR3 contains 16 residues. This CDR3 reads CATSRSTGGGTGELFF. The CDR3 DNA reads as TGTGCCACCAGCAGAAGTACAGGGGGTGGCACCGGGGAGCTGTTTTTT.

This clone has just a few counts. V gene TRBV15 combines with J gene TRBJ2-3; D possibly corresponds to TRBD1 (6 bases). The length of the CDR3 is 15 residues. The germline CDR1 and CDR2 sequences are LNHNV and YYDKDF (reference sequence). Between the trimmed V and J ends, which lost 0 bases and 6 bases, there was a span of 13 bases. The CDR3 spells CATSRDRQGPDTQYF. DNA for the CDR3: TGTGCCACCAGCAGAGATCGCCAGGGGCCCGATACGCAGTATTTT.

This clone was observed a few times. V and J are TRBV4-2 and TRBJ1-1; D is uncertain. This CDR3 is built from 14 residues. V lost 0 bases to trimming and J lost 3 bases, with 8 bases between them. Germline-derived CDR1 and CDR2 are LGHNA and YNFKEQ. DNA for the CDR3: TGTGCCAGCAGCCAAGATCCTGACTACACTGAAGCTTTCTTT. The encoded protein is CASSQDPDYTEAFF.

This chain connects TRBV11-3 to TRBJ1-5; perhaps TRBD1 as D (5 bases). Trimming left V 5 bases short and J 3 bases short, with 23 bases between. The CDR3 is 18 residues long. Germline V gene lookup returns CDR1 SGHNT and CDR2 YENEEA. Written as DNA, the CDR3 is TGTGCCAGCAGCCCGGGGGGAGGGAAACTCGGTGCCAATCAGCCCCAGCATTTT. Protein sequence: CASSPGGGKLGANQPQHF.

This clone was seen a handful of times. The chain is built from TRBV29-1 and TRBJ1-1; no clear D gene. Germline V lookup: CDR1 SQVTM, CDR2 ANQGSEA. The V end was cut by 5 bases, the J end by 1 base, with 8 bases between. CDR3 length equals 12 residues. Here the CDR3 reads CSVLTTNTEAFF. For the CDR3, the DNA is TGCAGCGTTCTGACAACGAACACTGAAGCTTTCTTT.

The J gene is TRBJ1-1, the V gene TRBV4-1; D is undetermined. Germline CDR1 and CDR2: MGHRA and YSYEKL. V was trimmed by 0 bases and J by 9 bases, leaving 11 bases between them. The CDR3 runs 13 residues. DNA of the CDR3: TGCGCCAGCAGCCAAGAAAGAGGGCTTCAAGCTTTCTTT. Translated: CASSQERGLQAFF.

This clone has only a few counts. The rearrangement uses TRBV5-6 and TRBJ2-5, with D perhaps TRBD2 (6 bases). The germline gives CDR1 SGHDT, CDR2 YYEEEE. V was trimmed by 3 bases and J by 7 bases, leaving 10 bases between them. The CDR3 has 12 residues. The DNA of the CDR3 is TGTGCCAGCAGCTGGAGGGCGGGGACCCAGTACTTC. It translates to CASSWRAGTQYF. Based on the CDR3 plus reference TRBV5-6 and TRBJ2-5, the full variable domain is DAGVTQSPTHLIKTRGQQVTLRCSPKSGHDTVSWYQQALGQGPQFIFQYYEEEERQRGNFPDRFSGHQFPNYSSELNVNALLLGDSALYLCASSWRAGTQYFGPGTRLLVL.

Only a few counts were recorded for this clone. The J gene is TRBJ2-1, the V gene TRBV29-1, with TRBD2 matching over 9 bases. CDR1 is SQVTM, CDR2 ANQGSEA, per germline. V was clipped by 4 bases and J by 4 bases; unmatched bases: 2. This CDR3 is 13 amino acids long. CDR3 residues: CSVAGLAYNEQFF. The DNA for the CDR3 is TGCAGCGTTGCGGGACTAGCTTACAATGAGCAGTTCTTC.

The chain links TRBV27 to TRBJ1-6, with 10 bases fitting TRBD1. Unmatched junction bases numbered 9, after V lost 5 bases and J lost 8 bases. The germline gives CDR1 MNHEY, CDR2 SMNVEV (reference sequence). CDR3 length: 16 residues. This CDR3 is CASSQRQGARDSPLHF. CDR3 nucleotide sequence: TGTGCCAGCAGTCAAAGACAGGGGGCGCGTGATTCACCCCTCCACTTT.

The chain links TRBV28 to TRBJ1-5; 8 bases are shared with TRBD1. CDR1 is MDHEN, CDR2 SYDVKM, per germline. V was clipped by 4 bases and J by 5 bases; unmatched bases: 7. The CDR3 has 15 amino acids. For the CDR3, the DNA is TGTGCCAGCAGTTCTGGACAGGGCGGCCATCAGCCCCAGCATTTT. It codes for CASSSGQGGHQPQHF.

This clone has just a few counts. The V call is TRBV2, the J call TRBJ2-5; D is unclear. The CDR3 totals 11 residues. Germline loops: CDR1 SNHLY, CDR2 FYNNEI. Trimming pared 4 bases from V and 3 bases from J, leaving 3 bases between. The CDR3 region has the DNA TGTGCCAGCAGTGTTAAAGAGACCCAGTACTTC. This gives the protein CASSVKETQYF.

V and J are TRBV5-1 and TRBJ1-5; TRBD1 matches 10 bases. Germline V gene lookup returns CDR1 SGHRS and CDR2 YFSETQ. The V and J ends lost 2 bases and 5 bases, in that order; junction bases with no gene match: 1. This CDR3 contains 14 residues. The CDR3 region is CASSFGQGDQPQHF. In nucleotides, the CDR3 is TGCGCCAGCAGCTTTGGACAGGGGGATCAGCCCCAGCATTTT.

This clone appeared a few times. CDR3 bases: TGTGCCATCAGTGGAAGGGGGGAAAAACTGTTTTTT. Amino acids: CAISGRGEKLFF. This chain joins TRBV10-3 and TRBJ1-4, with D possibly TRBD1 on 6 matching bases. CDR3 length equals 12 residues. Per germline, CDR1 ENHRY and CDR2 SYGVKD. The germline V and J ends were trimmed by 4 bases and 8 bases, with 8 bases remaining between them.

In its sample, this clone was seen a few times. The rearrangement links TRBV6-4 to TRBJ2-2, with D possibly TRBD1 on 5 matching bases. Germline CDR1 MRHNA, CDR2 SNTAGT. With 6 bases removed from V and 3 bases from J, the gap between germline ends came to 11 bases. The CDR3 loop spans 14 amino acids. This CDR3 reads CASREWGYTGELFF. The DNA of the CDR3 is TGTGCCAGCAGGGAATGGGGCTACACCGGGGAGCTGTTTTTT.

In this sample, this clone turned up a few times. The chain recombines TRBV27 with TRBJ1-2; TRBD1 is a possible D gene (6 bases). With 3 bases removed from V and 6 bases from J, the gap between germline ends came to 20 bases. CDR1 and CDR2 (germline): MNHEY, SMNVEV (reference sequence). The CDR3 has 16 residues. CDR3 protein: CASSFGPTAGVHGYTF. DNA for the CDR3: TGTGCCAGCAGTTTCGGGCCTACTGCAGGGGTTCATGGCTACACCTTC.